Listed below are T cell receptor beta chains from one sample, sequenced in a study of blood T cell repertoires in COVID-19. Here immunoSEQ multiplex PCR was the method, and the copy in TCRdb shows in-frame clones only, minus some. The table includes 150,000 to 200,000 clones, 85% to 95% detected once. Sequencing was carried out using peripheral blood. The source is a woman aged 55-70 years with COVID-19, enrolled during active disease. Both conserved end residues are part of each CDR3. D genes are given only for firm matches. The size of a clone is reported for some rows only, either as once, few or many, or as a class for expanded clones.

clone size: -; V gene: TRBV4-1; J gene: TRBJ1-1; D gene: TRBD1; CDR3 protein: CASSQDLRQGNTEAFF; CDR3 DNA: TGCGCCAGCAGCCAAGATTTACGACAGGGGAACACTGAAGCTTTCTTT
clone size: once; V gene: TRBV2; J gene: TRBJ2-1; D gene: -; CDR3 protein: CASSALGGYNEQFF; CDR3 DNA: TGTGCCAGCAGTGCACTAGGAGGATACAATGAGCAGTTCTTC
clone size: -; V gene: TRBV10-3; J gene: TRBJ2-7; D gene: TRBD2; CDR3 protein: CAISERGLAGEQYF; CDR3 DNA: TGTGCCATCAGTGAGCGGGGACTAGCGGGGGAGCAGTACTTC
clone size: few; V gene: TRBV3-1/TRBV3-2; J gene: TRBJ1-2; D gene: TRBD1; CDR3 protein: CASSPPRRDSSVNYGYTF; CDR3 DNA: TGTGCCAGCAGCCCGCCTCGAAGGGACAGCAGCGTTAACTATGGCTACACCTTC
clone size: -; V gene: TRBV10-3; J gene: TRBJ1-5; D gene: -; CDR3 protein: CAISESRGGQPQHF; CDR3 DNA: TGTGCCATCAGTGAGTCGAGAGGGGGACAGCCCCAGCATTTT
clone size: -; V gene: TRBV18; J gene: TRBJ1-2; D gene: TRBD1; CDR3 protein: CASSPPGGQGTYGYTF; CDR3 DNA: TGTGCCAGCTCACCACCGGGGGGACAGGGAACCTATGGCTACACCTTC
clone size: -; V gene: TRBV5-1; J gene: TRBJ1-2; D gene: -; CDR3 protein: CASSLAGSGGGGYTF; CDR3 DNA: TGCGCCAGCAGCTTGGCCGGTTCAGGAGGAGGAGGCTACACCTTC
clone size: -; V gene: TRBV15; J gene: TRBJ1-3; D gene: TRBD1; CDR3 protein: CATRGQGRNTIYF; CDR3 DNA: TGTGCCACCAGGGGACAGGGGAGAAACACCATATATTTT
clone size: -; V gene: TRBV5-1; J gene: TRBJ2-5; D gene: TRBD2; CDR3 protein: CASSLALAGGTTQYF; CDR3 DNA: TGCGCCAGCAGCTTGGCCCTAGCGGGGGGAACGACCCAGTACTTC
clone size: -; V gene: TRBV19; J gene: TRBJ1-6; D gene: -; CDR3 protein: CASKGEQNYNSPLHF; CDR3 DNA: TGTGCCAGTAAGGGGGAACAGAACTATAATTCACCCCTCCACTTT
clone size: once; V gene: TRBV19; J gene: TRBJ1-6; D gene: -; CDR3 protein: CASSTTGNNSPLHF; CDR3 DNA: TGTGCCAGTAGTACGACAGGAAATAATTCACCCCTCCACTTT
clone size: -; V gene: TRBV5-6; J gene: TRBJ1-1; D gene: -; CDR3 protein: CASSLYGEGTEAFF; CDR3 DNA: TGTGCCAGCAGCTTGTATGGGGAGGGGACTGAAGCTTTCTTT
clone size: -; V gene: TRBV19; J gene: TRBJ2-7; D gene: -; CDR3 protein: CASSIGLGPFIYEQYF; CDR3 DNA: TGTGCCAGTAGTATAGGTCTAGGTCCCTTTATCTACGAGCAGTACTTC